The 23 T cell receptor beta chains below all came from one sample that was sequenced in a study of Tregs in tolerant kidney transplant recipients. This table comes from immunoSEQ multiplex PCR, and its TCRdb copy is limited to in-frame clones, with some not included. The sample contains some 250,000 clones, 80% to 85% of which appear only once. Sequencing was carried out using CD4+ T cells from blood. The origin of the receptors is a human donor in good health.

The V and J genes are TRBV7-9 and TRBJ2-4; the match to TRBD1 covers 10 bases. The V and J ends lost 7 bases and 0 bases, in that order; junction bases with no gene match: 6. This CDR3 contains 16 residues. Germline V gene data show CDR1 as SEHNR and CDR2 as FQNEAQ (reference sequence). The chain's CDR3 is CASTRTGGLAKNIQYF. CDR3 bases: TGTGCCAGCACCCGGACAGGGGGACTAGCCAAAAACATTCAGTACTTC.

The CDR3 DNA follows: TGTGCCAGCTCACCACCGGCGGCCACGGGTTTAACTGGGACCCAGCATTTT. Encoded protein: CASSPPAATGLTGTQHF. The chain carries TRBV18 and TRBJ1-5, with D hard to call. The length of the CDR3 is 17 residues. V was pared by 0 bases and J by 11 bases, with 23 bases between. Germline V CDR1 and CDR2: KGHSH, LQKENI.

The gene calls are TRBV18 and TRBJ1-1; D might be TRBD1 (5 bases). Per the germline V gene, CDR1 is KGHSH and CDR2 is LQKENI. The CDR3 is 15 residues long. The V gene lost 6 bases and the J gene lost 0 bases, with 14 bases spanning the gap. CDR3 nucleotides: TGTGCCAGCTCCCCCCAGGGCAGAATGAACACTGAAGCTTTCTTT. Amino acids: CASSPQGRMNTEAFF.

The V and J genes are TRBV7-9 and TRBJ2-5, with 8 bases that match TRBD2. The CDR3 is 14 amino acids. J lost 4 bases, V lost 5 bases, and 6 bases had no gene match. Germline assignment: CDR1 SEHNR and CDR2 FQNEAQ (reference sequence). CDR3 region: CASSPRTSSETQYF. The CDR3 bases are TGTGCCAGCAGCCCGAGGACTAGCTCAGAGACCCAGTACTTC.

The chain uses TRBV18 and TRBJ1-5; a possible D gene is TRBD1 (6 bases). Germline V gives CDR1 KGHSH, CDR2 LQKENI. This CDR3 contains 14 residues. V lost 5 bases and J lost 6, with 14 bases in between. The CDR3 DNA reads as TGTGCCAGCTCATCTACAGGGATAGGTCAGCCCCAGCATTTT. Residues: CASSSTGIGQPQHF.

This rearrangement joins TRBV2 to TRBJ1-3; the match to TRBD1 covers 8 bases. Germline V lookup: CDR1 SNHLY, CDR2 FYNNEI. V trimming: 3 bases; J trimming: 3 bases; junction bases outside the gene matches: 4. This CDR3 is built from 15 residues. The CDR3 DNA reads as TGTGCCAGCAGTGACCAGGGGGCTTATGGAAACACCATATATTTT. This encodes CASSDQGAYGNTIYF.

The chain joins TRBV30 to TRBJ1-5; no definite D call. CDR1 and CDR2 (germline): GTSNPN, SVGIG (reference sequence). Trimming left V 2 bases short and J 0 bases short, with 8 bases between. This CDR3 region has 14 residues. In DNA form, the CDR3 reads TGTGCCTGGAGTAGAGGAGTTAGCAATCAGCCCCAGCATTTT. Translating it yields CAWSRGVSNQPQHF. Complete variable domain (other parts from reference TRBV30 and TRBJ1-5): SQTIHQWPATLVQPVGSPLSLECTVEGTSNPNLYWYRQAAGRGLQLLFYSVGIGQISSEVPQNLSASRPQDRQFILSSKKLLLSDSGFYLCAWSRGVSNQPQHFGDGTRLSIL.

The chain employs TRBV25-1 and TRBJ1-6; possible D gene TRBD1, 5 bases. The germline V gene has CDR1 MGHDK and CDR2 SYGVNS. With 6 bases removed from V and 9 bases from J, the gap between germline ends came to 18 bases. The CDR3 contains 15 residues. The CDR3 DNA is TGTGCCAGCAGCCCCAATCGGGGGGTGGGTTCACCCCTCCACTTT. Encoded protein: CASSPNRGVGSPLHF.

CDR3 sequence (DNA): TGCGCCAGCACCCCTAGCGGGAGGCCTAGGAGGGGAGAGACCCAGTACTTC. As protein: CASTPSGRPRRGETQYF. This chain joins TRBV5-1 and TRBJ2-5; 11 nucleotides agree with TRBD2. This CDR3 spans 17 amino acids. The J segment lost 4 bases and the V segment lost 6 bases, leaving 14 bases of the junction unmatched. The germline CDR1 and CDR2 sequences are SGHRS and YFSETQ.

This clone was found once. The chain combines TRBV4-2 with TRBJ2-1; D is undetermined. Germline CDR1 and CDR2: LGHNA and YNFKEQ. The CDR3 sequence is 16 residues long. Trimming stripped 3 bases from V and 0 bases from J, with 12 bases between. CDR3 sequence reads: CASSQGPAVSYNEQFF. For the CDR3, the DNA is TGTGCCAGCAGCCAGGGTCCGGCGGTCTCCTACAATGAGCAGTTCTTC.

The CDR3 DNA reads as TGTGCCAGCAGTCGTGAGACGGCTGGAGGGCAGTTCTTC. This sequence encodes CASSRETAGGQFF. This chain uses TRBV6-5 with TRBJ2-1, with a tentative D call TRBD2 (5 bases). Germline CDR1 MNHEY, CDR2 SVGAGI. V lost 5 bases, J lost 12 bases, and 17 bases lay in between. The CDR3 has 13 amino acids.

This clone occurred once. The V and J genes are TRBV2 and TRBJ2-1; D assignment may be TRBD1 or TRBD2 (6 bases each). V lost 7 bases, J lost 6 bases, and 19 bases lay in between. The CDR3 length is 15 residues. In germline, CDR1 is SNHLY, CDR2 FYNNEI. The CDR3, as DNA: TGTGCCAGCAATCGGGACGCCGGAGGGGGCAATGAGCAGTTCTTC. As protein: CASNRDAGGGNEQFF.

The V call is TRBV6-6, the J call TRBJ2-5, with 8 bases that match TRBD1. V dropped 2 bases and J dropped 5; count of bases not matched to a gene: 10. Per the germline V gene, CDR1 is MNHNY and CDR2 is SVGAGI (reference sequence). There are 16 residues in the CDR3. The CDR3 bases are TGTGCCAGCAGTTACGGAGCCAGGGGGCGCGGGGAGACCCAGTACTTC. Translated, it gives CASSYGARGRGETQYF.

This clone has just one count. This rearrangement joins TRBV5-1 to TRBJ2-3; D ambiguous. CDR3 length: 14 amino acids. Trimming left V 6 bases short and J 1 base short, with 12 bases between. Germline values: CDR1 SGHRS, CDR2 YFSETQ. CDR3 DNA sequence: TGCGCCAGCAAAGAGGCGTTGGGCACAGATACGCAGTATTTT. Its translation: CASKEALGTDTQYF.

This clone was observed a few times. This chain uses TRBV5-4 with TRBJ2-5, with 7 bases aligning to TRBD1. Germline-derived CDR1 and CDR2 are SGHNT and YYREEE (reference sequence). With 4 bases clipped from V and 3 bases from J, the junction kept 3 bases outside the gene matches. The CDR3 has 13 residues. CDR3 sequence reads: CASSRDREETQYF. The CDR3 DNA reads TGTGCCAGCAGCCGCGACAGGGAAGAGACCCAGTACTTC.

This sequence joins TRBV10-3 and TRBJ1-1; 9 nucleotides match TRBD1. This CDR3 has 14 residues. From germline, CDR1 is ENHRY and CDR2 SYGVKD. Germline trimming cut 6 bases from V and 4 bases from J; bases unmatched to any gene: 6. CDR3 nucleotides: TGTGCCATCAGGGCGGGACAGGGAGGCACTGAAGCTTTCTTT. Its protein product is CAIRAGQGGTEAFF.

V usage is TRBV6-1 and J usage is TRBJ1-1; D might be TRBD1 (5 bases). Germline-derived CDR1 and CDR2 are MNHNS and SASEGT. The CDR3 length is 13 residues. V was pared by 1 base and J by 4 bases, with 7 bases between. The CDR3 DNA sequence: TGTGCCAGCAGTGAAGGGAGGGGCACTGAAGCTTTCTTT. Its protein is CASSEGRGTEAFF.

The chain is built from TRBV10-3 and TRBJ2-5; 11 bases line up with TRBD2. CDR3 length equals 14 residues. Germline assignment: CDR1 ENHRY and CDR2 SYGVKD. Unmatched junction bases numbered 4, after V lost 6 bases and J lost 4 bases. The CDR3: CAIRPGTSGETQYF. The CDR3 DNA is TGTGCCATCAGACCCGGGACTAGCGGAGAGACCCAGTACTTC.

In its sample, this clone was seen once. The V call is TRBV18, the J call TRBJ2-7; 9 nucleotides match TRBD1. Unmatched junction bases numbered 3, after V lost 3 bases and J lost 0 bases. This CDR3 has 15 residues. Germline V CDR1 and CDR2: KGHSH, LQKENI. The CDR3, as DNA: TGTGCCAGCTCACCCCGGACAGGGGTCTCCTACGAGCAGTACTTC. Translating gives CASSPRTGVSYEQYF. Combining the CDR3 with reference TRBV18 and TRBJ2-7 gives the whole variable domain NAGVMQNPRHLVRRRGQEARLRCSPMKGHSHVYWYRQLPEEGLKFMVYLQKENIIDESGMPKERFSAEFPKEGPSILRIQQVVRGDSAAYFCASSPRTGVSYEQYFGPGTRLTVT.

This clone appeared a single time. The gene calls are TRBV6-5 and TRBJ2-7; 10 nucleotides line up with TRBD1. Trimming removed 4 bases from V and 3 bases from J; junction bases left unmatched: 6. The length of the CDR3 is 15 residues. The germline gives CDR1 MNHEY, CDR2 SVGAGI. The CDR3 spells CASSFRDRGSYEQYF. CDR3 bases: TGTGCCAGCAGTTTCCGGGACAGGGGTAGCTACGAGCAGTACTTC.

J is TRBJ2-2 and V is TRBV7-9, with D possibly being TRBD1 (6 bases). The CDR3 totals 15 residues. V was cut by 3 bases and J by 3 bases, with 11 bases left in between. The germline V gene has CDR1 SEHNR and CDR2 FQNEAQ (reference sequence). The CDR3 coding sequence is TGTGCCAGCAGCTTTCTTCAGGGGCACACCGGGGAGCTGTTTTTT. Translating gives CASSFLQGHTGELFF.

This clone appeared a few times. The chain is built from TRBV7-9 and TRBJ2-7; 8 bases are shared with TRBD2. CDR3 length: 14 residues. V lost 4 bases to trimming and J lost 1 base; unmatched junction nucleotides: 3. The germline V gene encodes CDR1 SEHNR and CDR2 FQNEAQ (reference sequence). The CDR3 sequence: CASSSGGTSYEQYF. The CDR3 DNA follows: TGTGCCAGCAGCTCGGGGGGGACTTCCTACGAGCAGTACTTC.

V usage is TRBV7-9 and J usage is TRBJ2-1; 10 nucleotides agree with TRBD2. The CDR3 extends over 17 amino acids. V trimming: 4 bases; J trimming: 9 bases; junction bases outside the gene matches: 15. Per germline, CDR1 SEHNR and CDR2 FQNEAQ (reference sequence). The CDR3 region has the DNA TGTGCCAGCAGCTCCGTACCGGCTAGCGGGAGCCTCCTTGAGCAGTTCTTC. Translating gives CASSSVPASGSLLEQFF.